This is a list of T cell receptor beta chains from one sample in a study of shared T cell receptors in the human thymus. The assay was immunoSEQ multiplex PCR, and TCRdb's table has in-frame clones only and misses some. This table holds a few hundred thousand clones, more than 85% found once. Sequencing was done on a sample of thymocytes. The receptors derive from a human donor. Each CDR3 is given with its conserved first and last residue. D genes are given only for firm matches. For some rows the clone size is stated as once, few or many, or as a class when expanded; others skip it.

TRBJ1-2 | NA | NA | TRBV25-1 | TGTGCCAGCAGGACACACGGGGGCTACACCTTC | CASRTHGGYTF
TRBJ2-2 | TRBD1 | NA | TRBV5-1 | TGCGCCAGCACCTGTATCGGCCCAGGGACAGGGGAAACCGGGGAGCTGTTTTTT | CASTCIGPGTGETGELFF
TRBJ2-7 | TRBD1 | NA | TRBV19 | TGTGCCAGTAGTATTAGGGGACAGGTCCTCTACGAGCAGTACTTC | CASSIRGQVLYEQYF
TRBJ2-7 | NA | once | TRBV6-1 | TGTGCCAGCAGTGAACCCCGCGGGACAGCCATAGCGATTAACTACGAGCAGTACTTC | CASSEPRGTAIAINYEQYF
TRBJ1-3 | TRBD1 | NA | TRBV23-1 | TGCGCCAGCAGTCGATTACTACAGGGGGAGACCGGAAACACCATATATTTT | CASSRLLQGETGNTIYF
TRBJ2-7 | TRBD1 | NA | TRBV4-3 | TGCGCCAGCAGCCAAGATGACTGGGTTGGGCAGGGGGACTACGAGCAGTACTTC | CASSQDDWVGQGDYEQYF
TRBJ2-5 | NA | NA | TRBV9 | TGTGCCAGCAGCGTAGAAAGCGTCGCAGGGAAAGAGACCCAGTACTTC | CASSVESVAGKETQYF
TRBJ1-2 | NA | once | TRBV11-2 | TGTGCCAGCAGCCCAATTCCCAATTTAGGGGGGTATGGCTACACCTTC | CASSPIPNLGGYGYTF
TRBJ2-1 | TRBD2 | NA | TRBV11-2 | TGTGCCAGCAGCTTGAGTGAACAGGGGGGACTAGCGGGAGTGCCTGAGCAGTTCTTC | CASSLSEQGGLAGVPEQFF
TRBJ2-7 | TRBD2 | NA | TRBV14 | TGTGCCAGCAGCCAAATAGCGGGAGCCCACGAGCAGTACTTC | CASSQIAGAHEQYF
TRBJ2-5 | NA | NA | TRBV5-1 | TGCGCCAGCAGCTTGGGGCCGTGGGGCTCAGAGACCCAGTACTTC | CASSLGPWGSETQYF
TRBJ2-7 | NA | NA | TRBV6-1 | TGTGCCAGCACGCGCCTATGCAGTCCGATCTACGAGCAGTACTTC | CASTRLCSPIYEQYF
TRBJ1-3 | NA | NA | TRBV5-1 | TGCGCCAGCAGCTCCCGGAGTCGTTTGGAGGGAAACACCATATATTTT | CASSSRSRLEGNTIYF
TRBJ1-2 | NA | NA | TRBV28 | TGTGCCAGCAGCAACGTCCCGGGACAAGGATATGGCTACACCTTC | CASSNVPGQGYGYTF
TRBJ2-6 | NA | NA | TRBV5-1 | TGCGCCAGCAGCTTGGCCTCAGGCGGTGGGGCCAACGTCCTGACTTTC | CASSLASGGGANVLTF
TRBJ1-2 | NA | NA | TRBV5-4 | TGTGCCAGCAGCTTGGTAAGGACAGAAGGCCCTCCTAACTATGGCTACACCTTC | CASSLVRTEGPPNYGYTF
TRBJ2-1 | NA | NA | TRBV29-1 | TGCAGCGGCCTCAATTTCTACAATGAGCAGTTCTTC | CSGLNFYNEQFF
TRBJ2-5 | TRBD2 | NA | TRBV28 | TGTGCCAGCAGTCCCGCCAATACCCGACTAGCCCGGAAGAAGACCCAGTACTTC | CASSPANTRLARKKTQYF
TRBJ1-1 | TRBD1 | NA | TRBV29-1 | TGCAGCGTTGCGGGACAGGGGAGGACTGAAGCTTTCTTT | CSVAGQGRTEAFF
TRBJ2-3 | NA | NA | TRBV28 | TGTGCCAGCAGTCCTTACACAGATACGCAGTATTTT | CASSPYTDTQYF
TRBJ2-1 | TRBD1 | NA | TRBV6-1 | TGTGCCAGCAGTGTGACAGGGGCGGGGAATGAGCAGTTCTTC | CASSVTGAGNEQFF
TRBJ1-2 | TRBD1 | NA | TRBV28 | TGTGCCAGCAGTCCCGGGGGACAGGCGACAGATAACTATGGCTACACCTTC | CASSPGGQATDNYGYTF
TRBJ1-2 | NA | NA | TRBV28 | TGTGCCAGCAGTCCCCGACAGGTGGGCTATGGCTACACCTTC | CASSPRQVGYGYTF
TRBJ1-5 | NA | NA | TRBV2 | TGTGCCAGCAGTGAAACCTATCAGCCCCAGCATTTT | CASSETYQPQHF
TRBJ2-3 | NA | once | TRBV10-2 | TGCGCCAGCAGTGTCCCCCGGCGGGGAGATACGCAGTATTTT | CASSVPRRGDTQYF
TRBJ1-5 | NA | NA | TRBV9 | TGTGCCAGCAGCGTAGCAGGGGATAGCAATCAGCCCCAGCATTTT | CASSVAGDSNQPQHF
TRBJ1-2 | NA | NA | TRBV5-1 | TGCGCCAGCAGCCCCCCGGGGGGGGGAGTGTACGGCTACACCTTC | CASSPPGGGVYGYTF
TRBJ2-5 | NA | NA | TRBV28 | TGTGCCAGCAGTTGGGGGGGGGCGTCGGATATTGAGACCCAGTACTTC | CASSWGGASDIETQYF
TRBJ1-5 | NA | NA | TRBV18 | TGTGCCAGCTCACCACAGGGGGATAATCAGCCCCAGCATTTT | CASSPQGDNQPQHF
TRBJ1-2 | TRBD1 | NA | TRBV5-1 | TGCGCCAGCAGCTTGGATCCTACCCGGGACAGGGTTGGCTACACCTTC | CASSLDPTRDRVGYTF
TRBJ2-6 | NA | NA | TRBV5-6 | TGTGCCAGCAGCTTGCGGCTGATCGGGCTTGGGGCCAACGTCCTGACTTTC | CASSLRLIGLGANVLTF
TRBJ2-2 | NA | NA | TRBV5-6 | TGTGCCAGCAGCTTCAACCCCAAAGACACCGGGGAGCTGTTTTTT | CASSFNPKDTGELFF
TRBJ2-3 | TRBD1 | NA | TRBV7-8 | TGTGCCAGCAGCTTTAAGGGGGCCCTGGACGATTCTAGCACAGATACGCAGTATTTT | CASSFKGALDDSSTDTQYF
TRBJ2-7 | TRBD2 | NA | TRBV2 | TGTGCCAGCAGACCCGGCCTAGCGGGAGGGAGATCCTACGAGCAGTACTTC | CASRPGLAGGRSYEQYF
TRBJ2-3 | NA | NA | TRBV7-9 | TGTGCCAGCAGCCCGCAGGACACAGATACGCAGTATTTT | CASSPQDTDTQYF